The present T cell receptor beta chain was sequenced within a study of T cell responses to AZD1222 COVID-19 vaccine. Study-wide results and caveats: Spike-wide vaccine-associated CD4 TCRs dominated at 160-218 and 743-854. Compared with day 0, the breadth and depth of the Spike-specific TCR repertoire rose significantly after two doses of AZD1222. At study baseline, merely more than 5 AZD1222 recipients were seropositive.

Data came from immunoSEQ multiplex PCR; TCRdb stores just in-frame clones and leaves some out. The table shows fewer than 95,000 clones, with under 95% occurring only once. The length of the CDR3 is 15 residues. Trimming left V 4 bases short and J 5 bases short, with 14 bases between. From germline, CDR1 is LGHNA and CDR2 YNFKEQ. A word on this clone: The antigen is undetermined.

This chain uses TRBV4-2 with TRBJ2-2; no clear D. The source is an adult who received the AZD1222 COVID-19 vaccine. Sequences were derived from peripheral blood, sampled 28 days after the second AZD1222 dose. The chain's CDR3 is CASSRVVEGTGELFF. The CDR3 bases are TGTGCCAGCAGCCGGGTGGTCGAAGGAACCGGGGAGCTGTTTTTT.